This section outlines one T cell receptor beta chain sequence together with its context. The data stem from a study of blood T cell repertoires in COVID-19. The overall study: There were acute and convalescent COVID-19 samples, and they came from the United States, Italy and Spain. Sample material is recorded as cDNA or gDNA derived from T cells, B-cell-depleted T cells, or PBMCs.

In the original workflow: How many nucleated cells were present was estimated from reference gene primer amplification. Profiled with immunoSEQ multiplex PCR; TCRdb holds only in-frame clones, not every one. The V and J calls and clone size were taken over from that table, and D and trimming were inferred from the DNA. This table holds 55,000 to 85,000 clones, 75% to 90% found once. Germline V gene lookup returns CDR1 SNHLY and CDR2 FYNNEI. The CDR3 is made up of 14 amino acids. Unmatched junction bases numbered 10, after V lost 8 bases and J lost 3 bases. This chain links TRBV2 with TRBJ2-7, with 7 bases that match TRBD2. The sample consisted of peripheral blood. This TCR derives from a human donor in a cohort sampled during active COVID-19. CDR3 residues: CASALEQRGYEQYF. CDR3 DNA: TGTGCCAGCGCCCTGGAGCAGCGGGGCTACGAGCAGTACTTC.